This is a list of T cell receptor beta chains from one sample in a study of radiotherapy plus CTLA-4 blockade in lung cancer. Libraries were prepared by immunoSEQ multiplex PCR; TCRdb keeps only in-frame clonotypes and omits some of them. Of some 40,000 clones listed, roughly four fifths are singletons. Sequenced here: peripheral blood, sampled from a patient treated with radiotherapy plus ipilimumab. The receptors here all came from a human donor with non-small cell lung cancer whose response to radiotherapy plus ipilimumab could not be evaluated. CDR3s include the opening cysteine and the closing phenylalanine or tryptophan. Part of the rows lack a size; the others show once, few, many or a class for expanded clones.

j_gene,abundance,len,v_gene,CDR3aa
TRBJ1-5,.,16,TRBV27,CASSLRVGLLFGPQHF
TRBJ1-5,.,13,TRBV6-5,CASSYSEGQPQHF
TRBJ1-1,.,14,TRBV19,CASSIRGEGTEAFF
TRBJ2-5,.,15,TRBV19,CASSPGQVPQETQYF
TRBJ2-7,.,15,TRBV7-2,CASSGGQGISYEQYF
TRBJ1-4,.,14,TRBV28,CASSYRGDNEKLFF
TRBJ2-3,.,13,TRBV2,CASSDLGGDTQYF
TRBJ1-5,few,15,TRBV27,CASSRDQGGNQPQHF
TRBJ1-1,.,15,TRBV7-3,CASSLGQGRDTEAFF
TRBJ2-7,.,14,TRBV29-1,CSVVSGQGAYEQYF
TRBJ2-3,few,13,TRBV28,CASKGTSSDTQYF
TRBJ2-5,.,16,TRBV5-1,CASSSKTSVYQETQYF
TRBJ2-5,.,15,TRBV27,CASSARGTSGSSQYF
TRBJ2-1,.,12,TRBV5-1,CASSWRGEQQFF
TRBJ2-7,.,13,TRBV2,CASNGQGTYEQYF
TRBJ2-1,.,15,TRBV6-5,CASSYWTSLGNEQFF
TRBJ2-1,.,13,TRBV29-1,CSVEGPPGNEQFF
TRBJ2-5,.,15,TRBV5-1,CASSNFLAEGETQYF
TRBJ2-2,few,16,TRBV7-2,CASSLAGGLKTGELFF
TRBJ1-1,.,16,TRBV6-5,CASSYPTKGGNTEAFF
TRBJ1-2,once,14,TRBV28,CASIPRGTYYGYTF
TRBJ2-3,.,13,TRBV6-6,CASLREGPDTQYF
TRBJ1-1,.,14,TRBV7-9,CASSQWQGMTEAFF
TRBJ2-7,once,15,TRBV7-2,CASSLDGLAGYEQYF
TRBJ2-1,.,17,TRBV9,CASSSTTGTGAWNEQFF
TRBJ2-1,.,15,TRBV7-9,CASSSVGTASFEQFF
TRBJ2-7,.,15,TRBV7-2,CASSLGGLRADEQYF
TRBJ1-1,.,13,TRBV10-3,CAISGGGNTEAFF
TRBJ1-1,.,13,TRBV19,CATSRAGNTEAFF
TRBJ2-3,.,17,TRBV7-3,CASSLTEGWASTDTQYF
.,.,17,TRBV30,CAWREPPIGGGTYEQYF
TRBJ2-1,.,16,TRBV6-1,CASSEDGILSYNEQFF
TRBJ2-5,once,14,TRBV27,CASSLAGVAETQYF